This section outlines one T cell receptor beta chain sequence together with its context. What it recognizes is unknown. CDR1 and CDR2 from the germline V gene are MDHEN and SYDVKM. CDR3 length: 14 residues. V was clipped by 6 bases and J by 2 bases, with 10 bases between them. Clones were sequenced by immunoSEQ multiplex PCR, and TCRdb holds only the in-frame ones, with some missing. Among about 150,000 clones, approximately 91% were seen once, and the ten largest hold about 0.18%. The sample is drawn from a study of graft-versus-host responses after intestinal transplantation. About the study: Induction with anti-thymocyte globulin, then tacrolimus and steroids for around three years, was given to all recipients. Overall study results and limits: The recipient marrow held GvH clones, and some of them showed up first in ileum or blood. Individuals carrying graft-donor T cell macrochimerism showed high graft-versus-host to host-versus-graft clonal ratios in allografts. With peak circulating GvH clone levels came an association with early post-transplant HvG declines.

Sequenced material: unstimulated CD4+ T cells sorted from spleen or lymph node cells, taken before intestinal transplant. The chain is built from TRBV28 and TRBJ1-4; D perhaps matches TRBD1 (5 bases). This clonotype originated in a human donor who received an intestinal transplant. The CDR3 reads CASRPGVTNEKLFF. CDR3 DNA: TGTGCCAGCAGGCCGGGGGTGACTAATGAAAAACTGTTTTTT.